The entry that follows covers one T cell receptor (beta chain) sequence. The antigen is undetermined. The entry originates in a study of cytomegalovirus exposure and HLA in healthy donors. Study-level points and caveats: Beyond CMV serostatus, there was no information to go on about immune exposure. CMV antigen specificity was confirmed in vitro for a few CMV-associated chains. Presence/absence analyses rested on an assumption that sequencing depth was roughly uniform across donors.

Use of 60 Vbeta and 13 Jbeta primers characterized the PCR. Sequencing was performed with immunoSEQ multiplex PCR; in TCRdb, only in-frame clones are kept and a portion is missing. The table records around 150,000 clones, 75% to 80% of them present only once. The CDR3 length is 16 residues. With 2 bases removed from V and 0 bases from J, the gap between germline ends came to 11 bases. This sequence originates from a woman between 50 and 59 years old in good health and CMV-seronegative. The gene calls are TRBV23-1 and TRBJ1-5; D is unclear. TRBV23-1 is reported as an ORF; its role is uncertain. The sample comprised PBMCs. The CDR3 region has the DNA TGCGCCAGCAGTCAACCCCAGAACAATAGCAATCAGCCCCAGCATTTT. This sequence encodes CASSQPQNNSNQPQHF.